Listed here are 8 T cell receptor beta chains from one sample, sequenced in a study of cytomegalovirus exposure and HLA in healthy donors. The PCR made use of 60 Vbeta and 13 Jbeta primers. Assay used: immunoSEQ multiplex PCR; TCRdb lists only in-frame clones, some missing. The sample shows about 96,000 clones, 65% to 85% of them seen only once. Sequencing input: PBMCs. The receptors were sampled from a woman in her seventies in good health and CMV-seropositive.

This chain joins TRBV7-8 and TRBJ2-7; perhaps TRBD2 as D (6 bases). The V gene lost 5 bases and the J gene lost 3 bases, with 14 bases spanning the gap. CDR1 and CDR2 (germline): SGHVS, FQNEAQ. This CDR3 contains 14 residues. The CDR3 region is CASSRPDSGYEQYF. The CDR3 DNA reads TGTGCCAGCAGCCGCCCGGATAGCGGCTACGAGCAGTACTTC.

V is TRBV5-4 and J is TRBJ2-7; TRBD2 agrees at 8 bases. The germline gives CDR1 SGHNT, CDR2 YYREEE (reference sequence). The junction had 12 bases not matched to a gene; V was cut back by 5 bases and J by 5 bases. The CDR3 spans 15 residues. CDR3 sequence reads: CASSPGAGAPHEQYF. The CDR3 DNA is TGTGCCAGCAGTCCCGGAGCGGGAGCCCCCCACGAGCAGTACTTC.

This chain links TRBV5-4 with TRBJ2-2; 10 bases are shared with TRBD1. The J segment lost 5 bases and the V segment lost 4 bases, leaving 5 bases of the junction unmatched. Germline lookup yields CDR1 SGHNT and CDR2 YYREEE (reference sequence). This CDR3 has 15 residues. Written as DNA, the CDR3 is TGTGCCAGCAGCCCGAGACAGGGGGCGACCGGGGAGCTGTTTTTT. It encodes CASSPRQGATGELFF.

The CDR3 DNA sequence: TGTGCCAGTACCAACCGGGGAGGGGTTGGTCAGCCCCAGCATTTT. Its protein is CASTNRGGVGQPQHF. The chain joins TRBV19 to TRBJ1-5; D possibly corresponds to TRBD1 (5 bases). The germline V gene has CDR1 LNHDA and CDR2 SQIVND (reference sequence). The CDR3 runs 15 residues. V shed 7 bases and J shed 6 bases, with 19 bases lying between them.

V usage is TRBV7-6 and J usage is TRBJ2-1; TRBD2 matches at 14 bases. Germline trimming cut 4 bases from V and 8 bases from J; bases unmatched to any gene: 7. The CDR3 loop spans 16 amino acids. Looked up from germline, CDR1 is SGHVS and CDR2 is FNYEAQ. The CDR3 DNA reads TGTGCCAGCAGCTCCGGACTAGCGGGAGGTGCGGATGAGCAGTTCTTC. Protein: CASSSGLAGGADEQFF.

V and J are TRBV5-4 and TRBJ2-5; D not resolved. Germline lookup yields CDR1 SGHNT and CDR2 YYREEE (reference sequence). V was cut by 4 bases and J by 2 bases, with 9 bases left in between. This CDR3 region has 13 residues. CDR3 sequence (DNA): TGTGCCAGCAGCAAAAGACAACAAGAGACCCAGTACTTC. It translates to CASSKRQQETQYF.

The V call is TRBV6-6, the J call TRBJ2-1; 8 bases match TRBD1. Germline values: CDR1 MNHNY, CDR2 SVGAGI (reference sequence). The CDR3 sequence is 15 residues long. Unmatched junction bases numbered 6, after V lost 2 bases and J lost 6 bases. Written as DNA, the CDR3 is TGTGCCAGCAGTTACCCGACAGGGGACTTCAATGAGCAGTTCTTC. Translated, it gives CASSYPTGDFNEQFF.

The CDR3 is CSVADSYEQYF. For the CDR3, the DNA is TGCAGTGTTGCAGACAGCTACGAGCAGTACTTC. The chain couples TRBV20-1 to TRBJ2-7; D might be TRBD1 (5 bases). V lost 7 bases, J lost 3 bases, and 10 bases lay in between. This CDR3 comprises 11 residues. The germline V gene has CDR1 DFQATT and CDR2 SNEGSKA (reference sequence).